Below, 5 T cell receptor beta chains from the same sample are listed, as sequenced in a study of cytomegalovirus exposure and HLA in healthy donors (TCRdb year 2017). The library was made by the immunoSEQ multiplex PCR assay. For the multiplex PCR, a mixture combining 60 forward primers for TCR Vbeta segments and 13 reverse primers for TCR Jbeta segments was used. TCRdb mirrors the immuneACCESS table, restricted to in-frame sequences. Some clones are absent from its copies; in checked studies, under half trace to an unresolved V gene, and the reason for the others is unknown. The table for this sample lists more than 80,000 clones; approximately 64% of them were counted only once. The ten top clones hold 3.2% of the sample. The sequenced material came from PBMCs. The receptor set was obtained from a man aged 55-75 years in good health and CMV-seronegative.

In the case of this clone: A junction end diverges from the germline sequence, so it may reflect a read error. The genes are TRBV9 and TRBJ1-1; D is undetermined. The CDR3 is 14 residues long. Germline V CDR1 and CDR2: SGDLS, YYNGEE. The CDR3 bases are TGTGCCAGCAGCCCCCGCCACGGGAACGCTGAAGCTTTCTTT. Protein product: CASSPRHGNAEAFF.

V and J are TRBV11-2 and TRBJ2-7; 12 nucleotides agree with TRBD2. Germline CDR1 and CDR2: SGHAT and FQNNGV. This CDR3 is 18 amino acids long. V was clipped by 4 bases and J by 3 bases; unmatched bases: 13. The CDR3 loop is CASSSLSRTSGTNYEQYF. The CDR3 DNA reads as TGTGCCAGCAGCTCCTTATCCCGGACTAGCGGGACAAACTACGAGCAGTACTTC.

J is TRBJ1-1 and V is TRBV9, with 8 positions matching TRBD1. After removal of 3 bases from V and 1 base from J, the junction contained 5 bases not matched to a gene. The CDR3 has 15 amino acids. Per germline, CDR1 SGDLS and CDR2 YYNGEE. The DNA for the CDR3 is TGTGCCAGCAGCGAGAGACAGGGGAGGAACACTGAAGCTTTCTTT. It encodes CASSERQGRNTEAFF.

This clone was recorded only once. The chain carries TRBV2 and TRBJ1-5; TRBD1 agrees at 7 bases. Germline V gene sequence: CDR1 SNHLY, CDR2 FYNNEI. The CDR3 sequence is 14 residues long. V was clipped by 7 bases and J by 3 bases; unmatched bases: 6. CDR3 coding DNA: TGTGCCAGCACGTGGGACAGCCTCAATCAGCCCCAGCATTTT. It translates to CASTWDSLNQPQHF.

The chain couples TRBV15 to TRBJ1-1, with D uncertain. V shed 3 bases and J shed 0 bases, with 8 bases lying between them. Germline V CDR1 and CDR2: LNHNV, YYDKDF (reference sequence). The CDR3 loop spans 14 amino acids. In DNA form, the CDR3 reads TGTGCCACCAGCAGGGGCCGAGTGAACACTGAAGCTTTCTTT. It yields the protein CATSRGRVNTEAFF.